One sample yielded the 20 T cell receptor beta chains listed below, sequenced in a study of CD8 T cells in Susac syndrome. Random-hexamer reverse transcription was applied to roughly 0.45 to 1 ug RNA. TCRdb fed the immunoSEQ multiplex PCR reads into MiXCR, producing one record per CDR3 protein. Of approximately 74,000 distinct CDR3 sequences listed, 94% are singletons. Sequenced: CD8+ T cells from PBMCs. These TCRs come from a human donor with Susac syndrome.

The J gene is TRBJ2-5, the V gene TRBV9; D not certain. The V end lost 0 bases, the J end lost 3 bases, and 3 bases lay between the germline ends. This CDR3 has 12 amino acids. Germline V gene lookup returns CDR1 SGDLS and CDR2 YYNGEE. The CDR3 reads CASSVVEETQYF. The CDR3 DNA sequence: TGTGCCAGCAGCGTAGTAGAAGAGACCCAGTACTTC.

The chain links TRBV25-1 to TRBJ2-2; possibly TRBD1 for D (5 bases). Germline V gene sequence: CDR1 MGHDK, CDR2 SYGVNS. V was cut by 1 base and J by 8 bases, with 17 bases left in between. The CDR3 is 16 amino acids. The CDR3 protein is CASSELEGAAAGELFF. DNA for the CDR3: TGTGCCAGCAGTGAATTAGAAGGGGCGGCGGCGGGGGAGCTGTTTTTT.

V is TRBV20-1 and J is TRBJ2-1; D ambiguous. Trimming cost V 0 bases and J 0 bases, with 6 bases left between them. The CDR3 loop spans 14 amino acids. CDR1 is DFQATT and CDR2 is SNEGSKA in the germline V gene (reference sequence). CDR3 nucleotide sequence: TGCAGTGCTAGAGATATGGGCTCCTACAATGAGCAGTTCTTC. Its protein product is CSARDMGSYNEQFF.

This chain joins TRBV25-1 and TRBJ1-1; D perhaps matches TRBD1 (5 bases). Germline loops: CDR1 MGHDK, CDR2 SYGVNS. V was trimmed by 6 bases and J by 8 bases, leaving 25 bases between them. The CDR3 totals 16 residues. CDR3 region: CASRASLPDSGAEAFF. The CDR3 DNA follows: TGTGCCAGCAGAGCGTCCCTCCCCGACAGCGGAGCCGAAGCTTTCTTT.

The chain uses TRBV24-1 and TRBJ1-4; D not resolved. Germline V gene lookup returns CDR1 KGHDR and CDR2 SFDVKD. This CDR3 contains 12 residues. V was pared by 2 bases and J by 8 bases, with 5 bases between. This CDR3 reads CATSDSGEKLFF. The DNA of the CDR3 is TGTGCCACCAGTGATTCGGGAGAAAAACTGTTTTTT.

The genes are TRBV5-1 and TRBJ2-5; D could derive from TRBD1 or TRBD2 (5 bases each). The CDR3 consists of 14 residues. Germline V lookup: CDR1 SGHRS, CDR2 YFSETQ. Trimming shortened V by 3 bases and J by 2 bases, and 11 bases separated the two germline ends. The CDR3: CASSSGTLQETQYF. DNA for the CDR3: TGCGCCAGCAGCTCGGGGACGTTACAAGAGACCCAGTACTTC.

The chain combines TRBV20-1 with TRBJ2-5; 8 bases line up with TRBD2. With V trimmed by 2 bases and J by 1 base, 12 bases remained unmatched. This CDR3 has 17 residues. From germline, CDR1 is DFQATT and CDR2 SNEGSKA (reference sequence). This CDR3 reads CSARLASGPGFQETQYF. The DNA for the CDR3 is TGCAGTGCTAGACTGGCTAGCGGGCCGGGCTTCCAAGAGACCCAGTACTTC.

The V call is TRBV20-1, the J call TRBJ2-1, with D possibly called TRBD1 or TRBD2 (5 bases each). Trimming shortened V by 6 bases and J by 8 bases, and 32 bases separated the two germline ends. The CDR3 consists of 18 residues. Germline CDR1 reads DFQATT; CDR2 reads SNEGSKA (reference sequence). As DNA, the CDR3 is TGCAGTGCCGCTACCGCCGCAGGGACCCCTCTCTCGTACGATGAGCAGTTCTTC. As protein: CSAATAAGTPLSYDEQFF.

V and J are TRBV12-3 or TRBV12-4 and TRBJ2-2, with 11 bases lining up with TRBD2. The CDR3 has 16 amino acids. The V segment lost 5 bases and the J segment 5 bases; nucleotides outside the gene matches: 7. The CDR3 protein is CASSPLAGGPTGELFF. In DNA, the CDR3 is TGTGCCAGCAGTCCCTTAGCGGGAGGGCCTACCGGGGAGCTGTTTTTT.

The genes are TRBV30 and TRBJ1-2, with D maybe TRBD1 (5 bases). The CDR3 spans 12 residues. Germline V gene data show CDR1 as GTSNPN and CDR2 as SVGIG (reference sequence). CDR3: CGRWEGKDGYTF. In nucleotides, the CDR3 is TGTGGACGCTGGGAGGGGAAGGATGGCTACACCTTC. The full variable domain, rest sourced from reference TRBV30 and TRBJ1-2, is SQTIHQWPATLVQPVGSPLSLECTVEGTSNPNLYWYRQAAGRGLQLLFYSVGIGQISSEVPQNLSASRPQDRQFILSSKKLLLSDSGFYLCGRWEGKDGYTFGSGTRLTVV.

The rearrangement joins TRBV7-9 to TRBJ1-5; 10 bases match TRBD1. The V and J ends lost 8 bases and 5 bases, in that order; junction bases with no gene match: 18. The CDR3 is 18 residues long. The germline V gene encodes CDR1 SEHNR and CDR2 FQNEAQ (reference sequence). This CDR3 is CASSPLGEGTGADQPQHF. For the CDR3, the DNA is TGTGCCAGCTCTCCTCTAGGGGAAGGGACAGGGGCGGATCAGCCCCAGCATTTT. The full variable domain, completed using reference TRBV7-9 and TRBJ1-5, is DTGVSQNPRHKITKRGQNVTFRCDPISEHNRLYWYRQTLGQGPEFLTYFQNEAQLEKSRLLSDRFSAERPKGSFSTLEIQRTEQGDSAMYLCASSPLGEGTGADQPQHFGDGTRLSIL.

The chain employs TRBV5-1 and TRBJ2-6, with D maybe TRBD1 (5 bases). The V end was cut by 0 bases, the J end by 16 bases, with 14 bases between. Germline V lookup: CDR1 SGHRS, CDR2 YFSETQ. The CDR3 length is 13 residues. CDR3 sequence: CASSLGAGSPLTF. In DNA form, the CDR3 reads TGCGCCAGCAGCTTGGGGGCAGGGTCGCCACTGACTTTC.

The V gene is TRBV11-1, the J gene TRBJ2-6; D may correspond to TRBD1 or TRBD2 (5 bases each). The CDR3 spans 20 residues. V gave up 3 bases and J gave up 4 bases, with 25 bases separating them. Germline CDR1 is SGHAT and CDR2 is FQDESV (reference sequence). Here the CDR3 reads CASSFPQRHRVGDGANVLTF. The CDR3 DNA reads TGTGCCAGCAGCTTTCCCCAGCGACACCGGGTGGGGGACGGGGCCAACGTCCTGACTTTC.

This clonotype was detected only once. The genes are TRBV28 and TRBJ1-6; D is unclear. The CDR3 extends over 17 amino acids. V lost 3 bases and J 0 bases, leaving 12 bases between the germline ends. CDR1 is MDHEN, CDR2 SYDVKM, per germline. This CDR3 reads CASSLQTWSSYNSPLHF. The CDR3 DNA follows: TGTGCCAGCAGTTTGCAAACTTGGAGCTCCTATAATTCACCCCTCCACTTT.

V is TRBV3-1 and J is TRBJ2-5, with D perhaps being TRBD1 or TRBD2 (5 bases each). This CDR3 is 15 amino acids long. The germline gives CDR1 LGHDT, CDR2 YNNKEL (reference sequence). The V and J ends lost 3 bases and 3 bases respectively, with 14 bases between them. The DNA for the CDR3 is TGTGCCAGCAGCCACCATTCCGGGACGGAAGAGACCCAGTACTTC. It specifies CASSHHSGTEETQYF.

The genes are TRBV14 and TRBJ1-6; weak D call: TRBD1 (6 bases). The V end lost 4 bases, the J end lost 4 bases, and 17 bases lay between the germline ends. The germline V gene encodes CDR1 SGHDN and CDR2 FVKESK. This CDR3 comprises 17 residues. CDR3 coding DNA: TGTGCCAGCAGCCTATTCCGGGGAGGGGGGTATAATTCACCCCTCCACTTT. This translates into CASSLFRGGGYNSPLHF.

V usage is TRBV6-7 and J usage is TRBJ2-3, with D uncertain. TRBV6-7 is an ORF; its function is uncertain. Trimming shortened V by 8 bases and J by 1 base, and 10 bases separated the two germline ends. The CDR3 totals 13 residues. Written as DNA, the CDR3 is TGTGCCAGCGAATTGGCTGGCACAGATACGCAGTATTTT. Its translation is CASELAGTDTQYF.

The rearrangement links TRBV6-5 to TRBJ1-2; 9 bases agree with TRBD1. This CDR3 is 14 amino acids long. The V gene's germline CDR1 is MNHEY and CDR2 SVGAGI. V shed 5 bases, J shed 7 bases, and the junction held 8 bases outside the gene matches. CDR3 nucleotides: TGTGCCAGCAGTACCACGGACAGGGGACGTGGCTACACCTTC. It codes for CASSTTDRGRGYTF.

This clonotype was found once. CDR3 sequence reads: CASSLVRDLTDTQYF. For the CDR3, the DNA is TGTGCCAGCAGCTTAGTCAGGGACCTCACAGATACGCAGTATTTT. This chain links TRBV7-9 with TRBJ2-3; D is tentatively TRBD1 or TRBD2 (5 bases each). Germline CDR1 is SEHNR and CDR2 is FQNEAQ (reference sequence). The CDR3 is 15 residues long. With 1 base removed from V and 2 bases from J, the gap between germline ends came to 10 bases.

In its sample, this clonotype was seen once. CDR3 amino acids: CASSVGTSASEQYF. The CDR3 nucleotides read TGTGCCAGCAGCGTTGGGACTAGCGCGTCCGAGCAGTACTTC. The chain uses TRBV9 and TRBJ2-7; the match to TRBD2 covers 10 bases. Trimming at V came to 2 bases and at J to 6 bases, leaving 5 bases not matched to a gene. CDR1 and CDR2 from the germline V gene are SGDLS and YYNGEE. The CDR3 runs 14 residues.